This T cell receptor beta chain derives from a study of OX40 agonist ivuxolimab in advanced cancers. Whole-study context: Cohort: 65% to 90% men, mean age around 61, aged roughly 23 to 90. Among those treated, three patients had partial responses, one with hepatocellular carcinoma and two with cutaneous melanoma. Study-wide results and limits: The CD4+ and CD8+ T cells in the blood had expanded clonally by week 6 at 0.1 to 3.0 mg/kg. Averaged across samples, CD8+ T cells carried more expanded clones than CD4+ did.

Germline values: CDR1 MNHEY, CDR2 SVGAGI. The CDR3 runs 12 residues. V shed 6 bases and J shed 5 bases, with 11 bases lying between them. TCRdb's copy holds only in-frame clones and misses some; the assay was immunoSEQ multiplex PCR. The sample contains approximately 46,000 clones, more than 70% of which appear only once. In regard to this clone: No antigen is known for it.

The chain links TRBV6-5 to TRBJ2-7, with D possibly being TRBD1 or TRBD2 (5 bases each). This material consisted of CD4+ or CD8+ T cells sorted from blood, taken in a trial of the OX40 agonist ivuxolimab. The TCR originated in an adult with an advanced solid tumor such as melanoma, head and neck, liver or kidney cancer. The CDR3, as DNA: TGTGCCAGCAGCCCCCTGGGGGACGAGCAGTACTTC. This sequence encodes CASSPLGDEQYF.